This is a list of T cell receptor beta chains from one sample in a study of control samples from healthy donors and cancer patients. The method was immunoSEQ multiplex PCR; TCRdb's version includes in-frame clones alone and lacks a portion of them. The data contain roughly 74,000 clones, around 94% of them seen just once; the ten biggest clones take up 4.5% to 6%. Sequencing used blood. Every receptor here comes from a woman under 30 in good health. The CDR3 runs from the conserved cysteine through the conserved F or W. Fields, in order: V gene, clone size, J gene, CDR3 protein. Only part of the rows carry a size: once, few, many, or a class if the clone is expanded.

TRBV3-1/TRBV3-2	.	TRBJ2-7	CASSEGDHRSRYEQYF
TRBV6-5	.	TRBJ2-7	CASHPTGDSYEQYF
TRBV5-8	.	TRBJ1-2	CASSLAGVYGYTF
TRBV11-2	.	TRBJ2-7	CASSLVFPEQYF
TRBV5-4	.	TRBJ2-3	CASSLGQGGGDTQYF
TRBV6-5	.	TRBJ2-1	CASSLGGDEQFF
TRBV6-2/TRBV6-3	once	TRBJ1-5	CASSYVLAGDGQPQHF
TRBV28	.	TRBJ2-2	CASSLWAGELFF
TRBV18	.	TRBJ1-1	CASSLGTETEAFF
TRBV7-3	.	TRBJ2-5	CASSSDGETQYF
TRBV19	.	TRBJ1-2	CASSMGEIYGYTF